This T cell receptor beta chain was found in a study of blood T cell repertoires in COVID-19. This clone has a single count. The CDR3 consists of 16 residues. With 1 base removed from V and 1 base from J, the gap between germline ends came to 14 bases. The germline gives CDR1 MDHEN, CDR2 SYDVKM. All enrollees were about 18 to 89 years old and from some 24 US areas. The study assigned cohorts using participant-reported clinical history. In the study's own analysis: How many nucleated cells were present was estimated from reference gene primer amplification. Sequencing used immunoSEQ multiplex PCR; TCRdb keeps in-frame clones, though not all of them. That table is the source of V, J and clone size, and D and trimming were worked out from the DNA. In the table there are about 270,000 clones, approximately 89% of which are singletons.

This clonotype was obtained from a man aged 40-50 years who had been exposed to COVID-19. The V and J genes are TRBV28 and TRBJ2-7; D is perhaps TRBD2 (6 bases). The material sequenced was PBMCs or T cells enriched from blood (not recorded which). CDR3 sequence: CASSLFAGSLSYEQYF. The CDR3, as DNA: TGTGCCAGCAGTTTATTTGCCGGGAGCTTATCCTACGAGCAGTACTTC. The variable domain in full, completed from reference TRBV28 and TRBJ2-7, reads DVKVTQSSRYLVKRTGEKVFLECVQDMDHENMFWYRQDPGLGLRLIYFSYDVKMKEKGDIPEGYSVSREKKERFSLILESASTNQTSMYLCASSLFAGSLSYEQYFGPGTRLTVT.